The next 26 T cell receptor beta chains were all read from a single sample in a study of blood T cell repertoires in COVID-19. Produced via immunoSEQ multiplex PCR; TCRdb's table is partial and in-frame only. The table includes 100,000 to 150,000 clones, roughly 88% detected once. The sequencing sample was made of peripheral blood. These receptors came from a man aged 65-85 years with active COVID-19.

V gene TRBV5-4 combines with J gene TRBJ2-2, with 8 bases aligning to TRBD2. The V segment lost 3 bases and the J segment 3 bases; nucleotides outside the gene matches: 7. Germline CDR1 reads SGHNT; CDR2 reads YYREEE (reference sequence). CDR3 length: 16 amino acids. In DNA form, the CDR3 reads TGTGCCAGCAGCTCGGATGGACTAGCATACACCGGGGAGCTGTTTTTT. Translated, it gives CASSSDGLAYTGELFF.

The chain combines TRBV28 with TRBJ2-7; TRBD1 agrees at 8 bases. The CDR3 runs to 15 residues. The V gene end was trimmed by 2 bases and the J gene end by 7 bases; junction bases not matched to a gene: 10. Germline V gene lookup returns CDR1 MDHEN and CDR2 SYDVKM. In DNA form, the CDR3 reads TGTGCCAGCAGTTTACTGGGACAGGCACCTTGGGAGCAGTACTTC. Translated: CASSLLGQAPWEQYF.

V is TRBV4-2 and J is TRBJ2-1; 11 bases are shared with TRBD2. The CDR3 runs to 16 residues. In germline, CDR1 is LGHNA, CDR2 YNFKEQ. The V gene end was trimmed by 0 bases and the J gene end by 5 bases; junction bases not matched to a gene: 3. CDR3 sequence: CASSQEGLAENNEQFF. The CDR3 bases are TGTGCCAGCAGCCAAGAGGGACTAGCGGAGAACAATGAGCAGTTCTTC.

This rearrangement joins TRBV28 to TRBJ1-6, with 7 bases lining up with TRBD1. Germline-derived CDR1 and CDR2 are MDHEN and SYDVKM. V dropped 4 bases and J dropped 10; count of bases not matched to a gene: 13. The length of the CDR3 is 16 residues. CDR3 residues: CASSSAKGQPGSPLHF. The CDR3 DNA sequence: TGTGCCAGCAGTTCTGCCAAGGGACAGCCGGGGTCACCCCTCCACTTT.

The CDR3 is CSVAGRAATEAFF. The DNA of the CDR3 is TGCAGCGTTGCGGGCAGGGCGGCCACTGAAGCTTTCTTT. The V gene is TRBV29-1, the J gene TRBJ1-1; possible D gene TRBD1, 5 bases. Per germline, CDR1 SQVTM and CDR2 ANQGSEA. Trimming left V 4 bases short and J 4 bases short, with 13 bases between. The CDR3 covers 13 residues.

The gene calls are TRBV11-2 and TRBJ2-1; the D is unclear. Trimming stripped 5 bases from V and 9 bases from J, with 17 bases between. The CDR3 totals 14 residues. The germline V gene has CDR1 SGHAT and CDR2 FQNNGV. CDR3: CASSVSPQTGEQFF. The CDR3 DNA is TGTGCCAGCAGCGTATCCCCCCAAACGGGTGAGCAGTTCTTC. Variable domain in full (rest from reference TRBV11-2 and TRBJ2-1): EAGVAQSPRYKIIEKRQSVAFWCNPISGHATLYWYQQILGQGPKLLIQFQNNGVVDDSQLPKDRFSAERLKGVDSTLKIQPAKLEDSAVYLCASSVSPQTGEQFFGPGTRLTVL.

The chain uses TRBV5-1 and TRBJ2-7, with 11 bases fitting TRBD2. This CDR3 has 16 amino acids. V lost 2 bases and J lost 3; bases outside the gene matches: 7. Germline-derived CDR1 and CDR2 are SGHRS and YFSETQ. CDR3 bases: TGCGCCAGCAGCTTCGACCCTAGCGGGAGGTACTACGAGCAGTACTTC. Translated, it gives CASSFDPSGRYYEQYF.

Only one count was recorded for this clone. The rearrangement joins TRBV24-1 to TRBJ2-1; D ambiguous. CDR3 length: 15 amino acids. The V end was cut by 4 bases, the J end by 2 bases, with 11 bases between. The germline V gene encodes CDR1 KGHDR and CDR2 SFDVKD. The CDR3 DNA follows: TGTGCCACCAGTGACACGTTAGTCCCCTACAATGAGCAGTTCTTC. It is translated as CATSDTLVPYNEQFF.

The rearrangement links TRBV7-3 to TRBJ2-1; D is perhaps TRBD1 (6 bases). The CDR3 runs 12 residues. The germline V gene has CDR1 SGHTA and CDR2 FQGTGA. The V end lost 5 bases, the J end lost 5 bases, and 7 bases lay between the germline ends. The CDR3: CASSQGNNEQFF. The DNA of the CDR3 is TGTGCCAGCAGCCAGGGGAACAATGAGCAGTTCTTC.

This clone was seen only once. V usage is TRBV19 and J usage is TRBJ1-5; TRBD1 agrees at 8 bases. Germline lookup yields CDR1 LNHDA and CDR2 SQIVND (reference sequence). CDR3 size: 16 residues. The J segment lost 2 bases and the V segment lost 4 bases, leaving 7 bases of the junction unmatched. CDR3 DNA: TGTGCCAGTAGTACTCAGGGGGCTCGACGCAATCAGCCCCAGCATTTT. It is translated as CASSTQGARRNQPQHF.

The gene calls are TRBV7-3 and TRBJ2-2; a possible D gene is TRBD2 (6 bases). Germline V gene lookup returns CDR1 SGHTA and CDR2 FQGTGA. Trimming pared 2 bases from V and 4 bases from J, leaving 11 bases between. This CDR3 contains 15 residues. The DNA of the CDR3 is TGTGCCAGCAGCTTAGGAGGGAGCCTCACCGGGGAGCTGTTTTTT. As protein: CASSLGGSLTGELFF. The full variable domain, its missing parts supplied by reference TRBV7-3 and TRBJ2-2, is GAGVSQTPSNKVTEKGKYVELRCDPISGHTALYWYRQSLGQGPEFLIYFQGTGAADDSGLPNDRFFAVRPEGSVSTLKIQRTERGDSAVYLCASSLGGSLTGELFFGEGSRLTVL.

The chain recombines TRBV3-1 (or the pseudogene TRBV3-2) with TRBJ2-5; D is possibly TRBD1 (5 bases). V dropped 5 bases and J dropped 0 bases, with 10 bases sitting between them. The CDR3 loop spans 14 amino acids. CDR1 and CDR2 from the germline V gene are LGHDT and YNNKEL (reference sequence). The CDR3 DNA follows: TGTGCCAGCAGCGAACAGGTGTACCAAGAGACCCAGTACTTC. Residues: CASSEQVYQETQYF.

This clone occurred once. The rearrangement links TRBV28 to TRBJ2-5; maybe TRBD2 (6 bases). Between the trimmed V and J ends, which lost 8 bases and 4 bases, there was a span of 20 bases. The CDR3 runs 15 residues. The germline CDR1 and CDR2 sequences are MDHEN and SYDVKM. DNA of the CDR3: TGTGCCAGCTGGCGAGCGGGCATTGGAGGAGAGACCCAGTACTTC. Translated, it gives CASWRAGIGGETQYF.

The chain has TRBV5-4 and TRBJ2-7, with D maybe TRBD2 (6 bases). Per germline, CDR1 SGHNT and CDR2 YYREEE (reference sequence). The V gene lost 4 bases and the J gene lost 0 bases, with 11 bases spanning the gap. The CDR3 is 14 amino acids. The CDR3 here is CASSKDGSSYEQYF. The CDR3 region has the DNA TGTGCCAGCAGCAAGGACGGGAGCTCCTACGAGCAGTACTTC.

The V call is TRBV27, the J call TRBJ2-2; D gene unclear. The V end lost 2 bases, the J end lost 1 base, and 14 bases lay between the germline ends. Germline-derived CDR1 and CDR2 are MNHEY and SMNVEV (reference sequence). The CDR3 totals 17 residues. CDR3 bases: TGTGCCAGCAGTTTAACGTGGCCTGGGCTGAACACCGGGGAGCTGTTTTTT. It encodes CASSLTWPGLNTGELFF.

This chain uses TRBV7-3 with TRBJ2-2; 8 bases align to TRBD2. This CDR3 contains 15 residues. The junction had 10 bases not matched to a gene; V was cut back by 6 bases and J by 7 bases. Germline V gene sequence: CDR1 SGHTA, CDR2 FQGTGA. CDR3 protein: CASSPTSVRGGELFF. The DNA of the CDR3 is TGTGCCAGCAGTCCGACTAGCGTTCGTGGCGGGGAGCTGTTTTTT.

This chain uses TRBV7-2 with TRBJ1-1; no clear D. CDR1 is SGHTA, CDR2 FQGNSA, per germline. CDR3 length equals 16 residues. Trimming stripped 5 bases from V and 4 bases from J, with 20 bases between. The CDR3 protein is CASSVELGIAATEAFF. Written as DNA, the CDR3 is TGTGCCAGCAGCGTGGAACTCGGGATTGCAGCCACTGAAGCTTTCTTT. Variable domain in full (rest from reference TRBV7-2 and TRBJ1-1): GAGVSQSPSNKVTEKGKDVELRCDPISGHTALYWYRQSLGQGLEFLIYFQGNSAPDKSGLPSDRFSAERTGGSVSTLTIQRTQQEDSAVYLCASSVELGIAATEAFFGQGTRLTVV.

This chain connects TRBV3-1 (or the pseudogene TRBV3-2) to TRBJ2-7; 7 bases agree with TRBD2. The CDR3 spans 16 residues. CDR1 is LGHDT, CDR2 YNNKEL, per germline (reference sequence). V gave up 3 bases and J gave up 1 base; unmatched junction bases: 9. CDR3 coding DNA: TGTGCCAGCAGCCAGGCTAGACTAGCTGGGTCCTACGAGCAGTACTTC. Translating it yields CASSQARLAGSYEQYF.

The chain recombines TRBV10-3 with TRBJ1-6; D remains ambiguous. This CDR3 has 13 residues. The germline V gene has CDR1 ENHRY and CDR2 SYGVKD. Trimming removed 4 bases at V and 6 bases at J, with 7 bases between. The CDR3 DNA reads TGTGCCATCAGTGGAGTACCTAATTCACCCCTCCACTTT. Protein: CAISGVPNSPLHF.

The chain uses TRBV7-9 and TRBJ1-5; a weak D match, TRBD1 (5 bases). From germline, CDR1 is SEHNR and CDR2 FQNEAQ (reference sequence). The length of the CDR3 is 15 residues. Trimming stripped 5 bases from V and 5 bases from J, with 16 bases between. The chain's CDR3 is CASSPDGLGHQPQHF. CDR3 DNA: TGTGCCAGCAGCCCGGACGGGTTGGGGCATCAGCCCCAGCATTTT.

This chain uses TRBV7-9 with TRBJ1-1; D unclear. This CDR3 has 13 amino acids. Trimming took off 3 bases at V and 4 bases at J, with 9 bases between the two ends. Germline-derived CDR1 and CDR2 are SEHNR and FQNEAQ (reference sequence). The CDR3: CASSFAVGTEAFF. As DNA, the CDR3 is TGTGCCAGCAGCTTTGCGGTGGGCACTGAAGCTTTCTTT.

The chain is built from TRBV28 and TRBJ1-6; 7 nucleotides match TRBD1. V lost 7 bases and J lost 7; bases outside the gene matches: 7. The CDR3 contains 14 residues. CDR1 and CDR2 from the germline V gene are MDHEN and SYDVKM. The CDR3 loop is CASNTGQRNSPLHF. CDR3 coding DNA: TGTGCCAGCAATACGGGACAGAGAAATTCACCCCTCCACTTT.

The genes are TRBV7-3 and TRBJ2-2, with 9 bases lining up with TRBD2. Trimming at V came to 2 bases and at J to 0 bases, leaving 4 bases not matched to a gene. Germline CDR1 reads SGHTA; CDR2 reads FQGTGA. The CDR3 consists of 17 residues. The CDR3 nucleotides are TGTGCCAGCAGCTTACTCCGGACTAGCGCGAACACCGGGGAGCTGTTTTTT. Translation: CASSLLRTSANTGELFF.

The rearrangement joins TRBV7-2 to TRBJ2-1; D is ambiguous. The germline V and J ends were trimmed by 2 bases and 4 bases, with 6 bases remaining between them. This CDR3 has 13 residues. CDR1 and CDR2 (germline): SGHTA, FQGNSA. The DNA for the CDR3 is TGTGCCAGCAGCTTACAGAATTACAATGAGCAGTTCTTC. It yields the protein CASSLQNYNEQFF.

V is TRBV7-2 and J is TRBJ2-5; TRBD1 agrees at 7 bases. The V and J ends lost 6 bases and 4 bases, in that order; junction bases with no gene match: 8. This CDR3 contains 14 residues. Germline loops: CDR1 SGHTA, CDR2 FQGNSA. The CDR3 region has the DNA TGTGCCAGCAGAAACCGACAGGGTGGAGAGACCCAGTACTTC. Protein product: CASRNRQGGETQYF.

This rearrangement joins TRBV7-9 to TRBJ2-5; D perhaps matches TRBD1 (5 bases). The CDR3 spans 15 residues. In germline, CDR1 is SEHNR, CDR2 FQNEAQ (reference sequence). Trimming pared 5 bases from V and 4 bases from J, leaving 17 bases between. The CDR3: CASSIPDRPGETQYF. CDR3 bases: TGTGCCAGCAGCATACCAGACAGACCGGGAGAGACCCAGTACTTC.